A selection of T cell receptor beta chains follows, all from one sample in a study of technical replicates of blood from a handful of donors. Produced via immunoSEQ multiplex PCR; TCRdb's table is partial and in-frame only. This table has under 85,000 clones, roughly 96% appearing once. Sequenced sample: T cells isolated from PBMCs. The receptors here all came from a human donor in good health. Both conserved end residues are part of each CDR3. The D gene is left open where the match is weak. Size is stated for part of the rows, as once, few or many counts, or as a class when the clone is expanded.

clone size | J gene | D gene | V gene | CDR3 DNA | CDR3 protein
NA | TRBJ1-6 | TRBD1 | TRBV30 | TGTGCCTGGAGTGGGGACAGGGAGCCCAATTCACCCCTCCACTTT | CAWSGDREPNSPLHF
NA | TRBJ1-1 | NA | TRBV4-1 | TGCGCCAGCAGGAAGGGGGTAGGGAGGGACACTGAAGCTTTCTTT | CASRKGVGRDTEAFF
NA | TRBJ2-2 | TRBD2 | TRBV2 | TGTGCCAGCAGTGAATCGTGGCTGGCGGGGGGTACCACCCGGGAGCTGTTTTTT | CASSESWLAGGTTRELFF
NA | TRBJ2-7 | NA | TRBV4-2 | TGTGCCAGCAGCCAAGATTACGACGGACTTCTCTACGAGCAGTACTTC | CASSQDYDGLLYEQYF
NA | TRBJ1-6 | NA | TRBV30 | TGTGCCTGGAGGGCGGCGGCGGTCGAATCCCTCCACTTT | CAWRAAAVESLHF
NA | TRBJ1-5 | NA | TRBV30 | TGTGCCTGGAGTTGGGGGGTAGGTCAGCCCCAGCATTTT | CAWSWGVGQPQHF
NA | TRBJ1-2 | NA | TRBV30 | TGTGCCTGGAGTGTAACAGAGTTCTATGGCTACACCTTC | CAWSVTEFYGYTF
NA | TRBJ1-6 | NA | TRBV6-1 | TGTGCCAGCAGTGAAGCTAGTAATTCACCCCTCCACTTT | CASSEASNSPLHF
once | TRBJ2-7 | NA | TRBV11-2 | TGTGCCAGCAGCCCGATTCTCAGGACAGACTACGAGCAGTACTTC | CASSPILRTDYEQYF
NA | TRBJ2-5 | TRBD2 | TRBV5-4 | TGTGCCAGCAGCGCTAGCGGGAGCCAAGAGACCCAGTACTTC | CASSASGSQETQYF
NA | TRBJ1-2 | TRBD1 | TRBV7-9 | TGTGCCAGCAGCTTTTTCGAGGGGGCGCCTAACTATGGCTACACCTTC | CASSFFEGAPNYGYTF
NA | TRBJ2-5 | TRBD2 | TRBV2 | TGTGCCAGCAGTCGAAAGACTAGCGGGAAAGAGACCCAGTACTTC | CASSRKTSGKETQYF
NA | TRBJ2-3 | TRBD2 | TRBV28 | TGTGCCAGCAGTTATAGCGGGAGTGCAGATACGCAGTATTTT | CASSYSGSADTQYF
NA | TRBJ1-3 | TRBD1 | TRBV19 | TGTGCCAGCTCCCGAACAGGGGTGAGAAACACCATATATTTT | CASSRTGVRNTIYF
NA | TRBJ1-5 | NA | TRBV5-4 | TGTGCCAGCAGCTTCATGGGCAGGGCTAATCAGCCCCAGCATTTT | CASSFMGRANQPQHF
NA | TRBJ2-2 | TRBD1 | TRBV5-6 | TGTGCCAGCAGCGCCGGACAGGGGGGAACCGGGGAGCTGTTTTTT | CASSAGQGGTGELFF
NA | TRBJ2-1 | TRBD1 | TRBV19 | TGTGCCAGTAGTGGTACAGGGGGATACGGTGAGCAGTTCTTC | CASSGTGGYGEQFF
NA | TRBJ2-1 | NA | TRBV4-2 | TGTGCCAGCAGCCAAGAAAATTTGGCTAGCACGTACAATGAGCAGTTCTTC | CASSQENLASTYNEQFF
NA | TRBJ1-1 | NA | TRBV6-5 | TGTGCCAGCAGTCCAGGGTACCTGAACACTGAAGCTTTCTTT | CASSPGYLNTEAFF
NA | TRBJ2-7 | NA | TRBV10-2 | TGCGCCACCTATCCGACTAAAACCTACGAGCAGTACTTC | CATYPTKTYEQYF
NA | TRBJ1-3 | NA | TRBV5-1 | TGCGCCAGCAGCTTGTCCAGCTCTGGAAACACCATATATTTT | CASSLSSSGNTIYF
NA | TRBJ1-1 | TRBD1 | TRBV7-9 | TGTGCCAGCAGCAGAGGGGGCGCGGACACTGAAGCTTTCTTT | CASSRGGADTEAFF
NA | TRBJ1-2 | NA | TRBV12-5 | TGTGCTAGTGGTCCCGGTTTAAGCGTAGGCTACACCTTC | CASGPGLSVGYTF
NA | TRBJ2-7 | TRBD1 | TRBV11-3 | TGTGCCAGCAGCTCACCCCACCGGACAGGGAGCTCCTACGAGCAGTACTTC | CASSSPHRTGSSYEQYF
NA | TRBJ2-3 | NA | TRBV27 | TGTGCCAGCAGTTTCCAGGGGGGCGGGGGGTACCAACCCACGAACACAGATACGCAGTATTTT | CASSFQGGGGYQPTNTDTQYF
NA | TRBJ1-6 | NA | TRBV30 | TGTGCCTGGGCCCCAGGGGCGAGACCCCTCCACTTT | CAWAPGARPLHF
NA | TRBJ2-3 | NA | TRBV7-9 | TGTGCCAGCAGCTTAACGCTCGTGTTAGCAGATACGCAGTATTTT | CASSLTLVLADTQYF
NA | TRBJ1-1 | TRBD1 | TRBV5-1 | TGCGCCAGCAACCCAGGGGGTTCGGTGAACACTGAAGCTTTCTTT | CASNPGGSVNTEAFF
NA | TRBJ2-1 | TRBD2 | TRBV9 | TGTGCCAGCAGCGTAGGAGTACTAGCGGGGGGGCCTGAATTCTTC | CASSVGVLAGGPEFF
NA | TRBJ2-7 | TRBD1 | TRBV27 | TGTGCCAGCAGTCTGACAGGGGGCGAGCAGTACTTC | CASSLTGGEQYF